This T cell receptor beta chain is drawn from a study of CD8 T cells in ankylosing spondylitis. General study results and limits: About 8 highly homologous variants made up a TCR beta motif, and this motif appeared characteristic of ankylosing spondylitis blood. Existing reports had already noted some motif variants in reactive arthritis synovial fluid and blood. As for the disease-linked clones, they showed a CD8+ phenotype and occurred at relatively low frequencies in peripheral blood. Within matched ankylosing spondylitis synovial fluid, disease-linked clones were reportedly significantly enriched.

V lost 0 bases to trimming and J lost 1 base; unmatched junction nucleotides: 8. The germline gives CDR1 DFQATT, CDR2 SNEGSKA (reference sequence). This CDR3 has 16 residues. Note on this clonotype: Its antigen remains unknown.

Quantitative 5'-RACE with molecular barcodes produced the TCR beta libraries. TCRdb reanalysed the 5' RACE reads using MiXCR and keeps one entry per CDR3 protein. The data contain roughly 440,000 distinct CDR3 sequences, 15% to 20% of them singletons. The V gene is TRBV20-1, the J gene TRBJ2-7; 8 bases are a match to TRBD2. The sample taken for sequencing was blood, either unsorted or a sorted T cell fraction (not recorded which). The source of this sequence is a male donor with ankylosing spondylitis. The chain's CDR3 is CSARDPTAGGSYEQYF. The CDR3 DNA is TGCAGTGCTAGAGACCCCACCGCGGGGGGATCCTACGAGCAGTACTTC.